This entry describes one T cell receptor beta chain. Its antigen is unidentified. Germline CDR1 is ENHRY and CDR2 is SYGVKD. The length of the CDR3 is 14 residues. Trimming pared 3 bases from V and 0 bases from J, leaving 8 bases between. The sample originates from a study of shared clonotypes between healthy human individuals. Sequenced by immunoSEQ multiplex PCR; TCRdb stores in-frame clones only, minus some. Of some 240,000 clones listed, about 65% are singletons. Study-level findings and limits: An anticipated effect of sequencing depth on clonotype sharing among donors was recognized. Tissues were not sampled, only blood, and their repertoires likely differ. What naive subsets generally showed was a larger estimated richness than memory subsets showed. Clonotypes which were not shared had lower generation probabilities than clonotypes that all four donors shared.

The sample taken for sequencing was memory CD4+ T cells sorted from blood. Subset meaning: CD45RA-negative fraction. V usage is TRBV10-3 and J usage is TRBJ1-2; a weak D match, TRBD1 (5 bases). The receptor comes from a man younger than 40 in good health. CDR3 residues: CAISESGPNYGYTF. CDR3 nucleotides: TGTGCCATCAGTGAATCAGGGCCTAACTATGGCTACACCTTC.